This T cell receptor beta chain originates from a study of cytomegalovirus exposure and HLA in healthy donors. Study-wide results and limits: Some V segments (TRBV6-2 and TRBV6-3 among them) were excluded as indistinguishable.

PCR employed 60 Vbeta and 13 Jbeta primers. Measured with immunoSEQ multiplex PCR; TCRdb has only the in-frame clones, and not every one. Of tens of thousands of clones listed, over 60% are singletons. The CDR3 totals 13 residues. Germline lookup yields CDR1 SGHDN and CDR2 FVKESK. The V gene end was trimmed by 4 bases and the J gene end by 3 bases; junction bases not matched to a gene: 1. Regarding this clone: No antigen is known for it.

The chain has TRBV14 and TRBJ1-2, with 8 bases that match TRBD1. The origin of this receptor is a male donor in good health and CMV-seropositive. Sequenced material: PBMCs. CDR3 loop: CASSPGQDYGYTF. The CDR3 bases are TGTGCCAGCAGCCCGGGACAGGACTATGGCTACACCTTC.